The 24 T cell receptor beta chains given below trace back to one sample, sequenced in a study of follicular helper T cells after annual influenza vaccination. Using immunoSEQ multiplex PCR, the repertoire was profiled, and TCRdb retains in-frame clones only, with some absent. The sample lists about 11,000 clones, roughly 86% occurring once. Stated time point: 2014-2015 season, pre-vaccination. The sequences come from CXCR5- memory CD4+ T cells sorted from blood, collected on the day of influenza vaccination. These receptors originate from an adult who received the influenza vaccine.

The rearrangement joins TRBV15 to TRBJ1-4, with a tentative D call TRBD1 (5 bases). There are 14 residues in the CDR3. V gave up 4 bases and J gave up 4 bases, with 10 bases separating them. Germline CDR1 and CDR2: LNHNV and YYDKDF (reference sequence). CDR3 in DNA: TGTGCCACCAGCACTGGGGGTTATAATGAAAAACTGTTTTTT. Encoded protein: CATSTGGYNEKLFF. Based on the CDR3 plus reference TRBV15 and TRBJ1-4, the full variable domain is DAMVIQNPRYQVTQFGKPVTLSCSQTLNHNVMYWYQQKSSQAPKLLFHYYDKDFNNEADTPDNFQSRRPNTSFCFLDIRSPGLGDTAMYLCATSTGGYNEKLFFGSGTQLSVL.

Comment on this clone: This CDR3 is also generated by other DNA sequences in the sample. The chain employs TRBV30 and TRBJ2-7; 8 bases fit TRBD2. The V gene's germline CDR1 is GTSNPN and CDR2 SVGIG (reference sequence). The trim removed 5 bases at V and 3 bases at J, leaving 12 bases unmatched. The CDR3 extends over 15 amino acids. The CDR3 here is CAWGLGRGGFYEQYF. Here the CDR3 DNA reads TGTGCCTGGGGCCTAGGTCGGGGGGGGTTCTACGAGCAGTACTTC.

The rearrangement links TRBV16 to TRBJ1-3; 8 positions agree with TRBD1. In germline, CDR1 is KGHSY, CDR2 FQNENV. Trimming removed 4 bases from V and 0 bases from J; junction bases left unmatched: 5. The CDR3 consists of 16 residues. CDR3 DNA: TGTGCCAGCAGCCGCGGAGGACAGGGCTCTGGAAACACCATATATTTT. It translates to CASSRGGQGSGNTIYF. Full variable domain (missing parts from reference TRBV16 and TRBJ1-3): GEEVAQTPKHLVRGEGQKAKLYCAPIKGHSYVFWYQQVLKNEFKFLISFQNENVFDETGMPKERFSAKCLPNSPCSLEIQATKLEDSAVYFCASSRGGQGSGNTIYFGEGSWLTVV.

The chain links TRBV9 to TRBJ2-5; 9 nucleotides align to TRBD1. Trimming at V came to 3 bases and at J to 4 bases, leaving 1 base not matched to a gene. This CDR3 has 13 amino acids. The germline V gene encodes CDR1 SGDLS and CDR2 YYNGEE. In DNA, the CDR3 is TGTGCCAGCAGCGGGACAGGGGTAGAGACCCAGTACTTC. It codes for CASSGTGVETQYF. Complete variable domain (other parts from reference TRBV9 and TRBJ2-5): DSGVTQTPKHLITATGQRVTLRCSPRSGDLSVYWYQQSLDQGLQFLIQYYNGEERAKGNILERFSAQQFPDLHSELNLSSLELGDSALYFCASSGTGVETQYFGPGTRLLVL.

CDR3 in amino acids: CASSLKGGAEAFF. The CDR3 coding sequence is TGTGCCAGCAGCTTAAAAGGGGGGGCTGAAGCTTTCTTT. The chain carries TRBV7-8 and TRBJ1-1; D is perhaps TRBD1 (6 bases). The ends were cut back, 2 bases at V and 6 bases at J, with 10 bases in the middle. The CDR3 has 13 residues. From germline, CDR1 is SGHVS and CDR2 FQNEAQ.

CDR3: CASSLGQGYNEQFF. In nucleotides, the CDR3 is TGTGCCAGCAGCTTGGGACAGGGGTACAATGAGCAGTTCTTC. The chain employs TRBV7-9 and TRBJ2-1; 10 nucleotides agree with TRBD1. Germline CDR1 SEHNR, CDR2 FQNEAQ (reference sequence). CDR3 length: 14 amino acids. With V trimmed by 3 bases and J by 4 bases, 0 bases remained unmatched. Filled out from reference TRBV7-9 and TRBJ2-1, the complete variable domain reads DTGVSQNPRHKITKRGQNVTFRCDPISEHNRLYWYRQTLGQGPEFLTYFQNEAQLEKSRLLSDRFSAERPKGSFSTLEIQRTEQGDSAMYLCASSLGQGYNEQFFGPGTRLTVL.

This chain joins TRBV6-1 and TRBJ1-5; possible D gene TRBD1, 6 bases. The ends were cut back, 2 bases at V and 6 bases at J, with 20 bases in the middle. The CDR3 sequence is 17 residues long. Germline loops: CDR1 MNHNS, CDR2 SASEGT. The DNA of the CDR3 is TGTGCCAGCAGTGAATTCGGGACAAGTTGGGCGGGTCAGCCCCAGCATTTT. Its translation: CASSEFGTSWAGQPQHF.

The genes are TRBV11-2 and TRBJ2-3, with D perhaps TRBD1 (6 bases). Germline CDR1 SGHAT, CDR2 FQNNGV. This CDR3 spans 15 amino acids. V lost 3 bases to trimming and J lost 0 bases, with 10 bases between them. Here the CDR3 reads CASSLHGQSTDTQYF. The CDR3 coding sequence is TGTGCCAGCAGCTTGCACGGACAGAGCACAGATACGCAGTATTTT.

The chain employs TRBV25-1 and TRBJ2-3; D assignment may be TRBD1 or TRBD2 (5 bases each). This CDR3 spans 15 amino acids. The germline CDR1 and CDR2 sequences are MGHDK and SYGVNS. V lost 8 bases and J lost 3, with 18 bases in between. Here the CDR3 reads CASGGRGPRTDTQYF. The CDR3 nucleotides are TGTGCCAGCGGAGGCCGGGGCCCCAGGACAGATACGCAGTATTTT.

This chain uses TRBV7-3 with TRBJ1-1; possible D gene TRBD1, 6 bases. CDR1 and CDR2 from the germline V gene are SGHTA and FQGTGA. This CDR3 region has 13 residues. The V end was cut by 5 bases, the J end by 4 bases, with 11 bases between. The CDR3 DNA reads TGTGCCAGCAGCCAGGGGTTTGGCACTGAAGCTTTCTTT. This sequence encodes CASSQGFGTEAFF.

This rearrangement joins TRBV19 to TRBJ2-1, with a weak D call TRBD2 (5 bases). V was clipped by 9 bases and J by 8 bases, with 17 bases between them. The CDR3 extends over 13 amino acids. CDR1 and CDR2 from the germline V gene are LNHDA and SQIVND (reference sequence). The CDR3 loop reads CASRSEVRDEQFF. The CDR3 coding sequence is TGTGCCAGCAGATCGGAGGTCCGTGATGAGCAGTTCTTC.

The V and J genes are TRBV9 and TRBJ1-4, with D perhaps TRBD1 (5 bases). V lost 2 bases and J lost 2, with 13 bases in between. CDR3 size: 16 residues. Germline CDR1 and CDR2: SGDLS and YYNGEE. The CDR3 here is CASSVGASGTNEKLFF. CDR3 DNA: TGTGCCAGCAGCGTCGGGGCCTCAGGTACTAATGAAAAACTGTTTTTT. The full variable domain, completed using reference TRBV9 and TRBJ1-4, is DSGVTQTPKHLITATGQRVTLRCSPRSGDLSVYWYQQSLDQGLQFLIQYYNGEERAKGNILERFSAQQFPDLHSELNLSSLELGDSALYFCASSVGASGTNEKLFFGSGTQLSVL.

Comment on this clone: At one end, the junction sequence differs from germline, possibly due to a read error. This chain uses TRBV5-1 with TRBJ2-5; D call uncertain. The CDR3 is 12 amino acids. Germline V CDR1 and CDR2: SGHRS, YFSETQ. The CDR3 spells CASSLGEEAQYF. The CDR3 DNA reads TGCGCCAGCAGCTTGGGAGAAGAGGCCCAGTACTTC.

The genes are TRBV6-5 and TRBJ1-1; D is unresolved. CDR3 length equals 12 residues. The V and J ends lost 5 bases and 1 base respectively, with 5 bases between them. Looked up from germline, CDR1 is MNHEY and CDR2 is SVGAGI. The CDR3 DNA is TGTGCCAGCAGTCGACAGAACACTGAAGCTTTCTTT. Residues: CASSRQNTEAFF.

A single count supports this clone. This rearrangement joins TRBV7-2 to TRBJ2-7; D is unresolved. The CDR3 sequence is 14 residues long. CDR1 is SGHTA and CDR2 is FQGNSA in the germline V gene. The V end lost 1 base, the J end lost 6 bases, and 13 bases lay between the germline ends. The CDR3 DNA is TGTGCCAGCAGCTTAGACCCCTCCGCTCGCGAGCAGTACTTC. It specifies CASSLDPSAREQYF.

A single count supports this clone. The genes are TRBV7-9 and TRBJ2-1; D gene ambiguous. Germline V lookup: CDR1 SEHNR, CDR2 FQNEAQ (reference sequence). The V end lost 1 base, the J end lost 15 bases, and 16 bases lay between the germline ends. CDR3 size: 13 residues. CDR3 sequence: CASSLGMGSYRFF. The CDR3 region has the DNA TGTGCCAGCAGCTTAGGAATGGGAAGTTACCGGTTCTTC.

This chain joins TRBV28 and TRBJ2-7; D may be TRBD1 or TRBD2 (5 bases each). This CDR3 has 14 amino acids. Trimming removed 5 bases at V and 6 bases at J, with 17 bases between. Germline values: CDR1 MDHEN, CDR2 SYDVKM. CDR3 in amino acids: CASSPQQERGEQYF. The DNA for the CDR3 is TGTGCCAGCAGTCCCCAGCAGGAGAGGGGCGAGCAGTACTTC. Based on the CDR3 plus reference TRBV28 and TRBJ2-7, the full variable domain is DVKVTQSSRYLVKRTGEKVFLECVQDMDHENMFWYRQDPGLGLRLIYFSYDVKMKEKGDIPEGYSVSREKKERFSLILESASTNQTSMYLCASSPQQERGEQYFGPGTRLTVT.

This clone has a single count. V and J are TRBV9 and TRBJ2-7, with D tentatively TRBD2 (6 bases). This CDR3 contains 14 residues. Germline V gene data show CDR1 as SGDLS and CDR2 as YYNGEE. Trimming took off 3 bases at V and 2 bases at J, with 12 bases between the two ends. The chain's CDR3 is CASSAGPGAYEQYF. DNA of the CDR3: TGTGCCAGCAGCGCGGGACCGGGGGCCTACGAGCAGTACTTC.

The chain couples TRBV18 to TRBJ2-2, with D unclear. The CDR3 is 15 residues long. CDR1 KGHSH and CDR2 LQKENI come from the germline V gene. V dropped 0 bases and J dropped 6 bases, with 11 bases sitting between them. CDR3 nucleotides: TGTGCCAGCTCACCACCGAACTGGATCGCCGGGGAGCTGTTTTTT. Translated: CASSPPNWIAGELFF.

This chain joins TRBV7-2 and TRBJ2-7, with 7 bases aligning to TRBD2. Per germline, CDR1 SGHTA and CDR2 FQGNSA. The junction had 8 bases not matched to a gene; V was cut back by 4 bases and J by 5 bases. The CDR3 runs to 14 residues. The CDR3 sequence is CASSSSGGNHEQYF. The CDR3 nucleotides read TGTGCCAGCAGCTCTAGCGGCGGTAACCACGAGCAGTACTTC.

The V gene is TRBV9, the J gene TRBJ2-3, with TRBD2 as a possible D gene (6 bases). The germline V gene has CDR1 SGDLS and CDR2 YYNGEE. V was trimmed by 0 bases and J by 0 bases, leaving 11 bases between them. This CDR3 is 16 amino acids long. CDR3 nucleotide sequence: TGTGCCAGCAGCGTAGATGGAGGGGCCAGCACAGATACGCAGTATTTT. Translating gives CASSVDGGASTDTQYF.

This clone showed up just once. This chain connects TRBV5-4 to TRBJ2-2; D is ambiguous. The CDR3 is 16 residues long. The germline CDR1 and CDR2 sequences are SGHNT and YYREEE (reference sequence). V lost 6 bases to trimming and J lost 2 bases, with 17 bases between them. CDR3: CASTLGPNSNTGELFF. CDR3 nucleotides: TGTGCCAGCACCCTGGGCCCCAATTCCAACACCGGGGAGCTGTTTTTT. Full variable domain (outside the CDR3, taken from reference TRBV5-4 and TRBJ2-2): ETGVTQSPTHLIKTRGQQVTLRCSSQSGHNTVSWYQQALGQGPQFIFQYYREEENGRGNFPPRFSGLQFPNYSSELNVNALELDDSALYLCASTLGPNSNTGELFFGEGSRLTVL.

This chain connects TRBV4-1 to TRBJ2-7; D is possibly TRBD2 (5 bases). V was clipped by 0 bases and J by 2 bases, with 23 bases between them. This CDR3 comprises 19 residues. Germline V gives CDR1 MGHRA, CDR2 YSYEKL. As DNA, the CDR3 is TGCGCCAGCAGCCAAGACCAAGCCCGGGGTACGGCTACCCCCTACGAGCAGTACTTC. Translating gives CASSQDQARGTATPYEQYF.

This rearrangement joins TRBV6-6 to TRBJ2-7; perhaps TRBD2 as D (5 bases). This CDR3 spans 16 amino acids. Trimming left V 2 bases short and J 6 bases short, with 20 bases between. CDR1 and CDR2 (germline): MNHNY, SVGAGI (reference sequence). The CDR3 region has the DNA TGTGCCAGCAGTTACCCCCGAGGGCGTCAACCCGCCGAGCAGTACTTC. This translates into CASSYPRGRQPAEQYF.